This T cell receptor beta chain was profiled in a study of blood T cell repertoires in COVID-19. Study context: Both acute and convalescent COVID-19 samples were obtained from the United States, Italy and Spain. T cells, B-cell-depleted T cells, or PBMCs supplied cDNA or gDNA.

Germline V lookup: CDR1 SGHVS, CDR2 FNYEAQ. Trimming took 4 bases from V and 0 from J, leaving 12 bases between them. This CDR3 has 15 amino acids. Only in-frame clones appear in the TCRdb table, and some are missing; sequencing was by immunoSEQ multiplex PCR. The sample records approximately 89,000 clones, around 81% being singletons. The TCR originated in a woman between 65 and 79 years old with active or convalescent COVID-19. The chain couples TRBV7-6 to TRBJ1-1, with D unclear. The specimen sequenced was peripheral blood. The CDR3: CASSSLGAMNTEAFF. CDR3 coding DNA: TGTGCCAGCAGCTCCCTTGGAGCGATGAACACTGAAGCTTTCTTT.